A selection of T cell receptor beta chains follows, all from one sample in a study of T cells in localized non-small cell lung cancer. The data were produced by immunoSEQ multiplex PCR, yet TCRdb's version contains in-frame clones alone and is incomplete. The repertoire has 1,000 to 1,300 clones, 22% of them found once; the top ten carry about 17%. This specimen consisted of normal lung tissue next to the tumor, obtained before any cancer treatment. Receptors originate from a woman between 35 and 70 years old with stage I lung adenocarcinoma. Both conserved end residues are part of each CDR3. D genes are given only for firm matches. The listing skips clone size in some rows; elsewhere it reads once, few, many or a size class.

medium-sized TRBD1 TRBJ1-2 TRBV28 CASSLRDRGDYGYTF TGTGCCAGCAGTTTGAGGGACAGGGGGGACTATGGCTACACCTTC
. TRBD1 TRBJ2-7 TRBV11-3 CASSLIGTGIYEQYF TGTGCCAGCAGCTTAATTGGGACAGGGATCTACGAGCAGTACTTC
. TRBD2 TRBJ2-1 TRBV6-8 CASSYGREGGNEQFF TGTGCCAGCAGTTACGGGCGGGAGGGTGGCAATGAGCAGTTCTTC
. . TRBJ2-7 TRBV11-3 CASSLDPGTYEQYF TGTGCCAGCAGCTTAGACCCGGGGACCTACGAGCAGTACTTC
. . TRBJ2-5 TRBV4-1 CASSQDGLEVFQETQYF TGCGCCAGCAGCCAAGATGGGTTAGAAGTTTTCCAAGAGACCCAGTACTTC
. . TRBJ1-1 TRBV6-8 CASLLTGVAEAFF TGTGCCAGCCTCCTTACGGGGGTAGCTGAAGCTTTCTTT
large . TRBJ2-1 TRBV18 CASSPPNGGFEQFF TGTGCCAGCTCACCCCCGAATGGGGGCTTTGAGCAGTTCTTC
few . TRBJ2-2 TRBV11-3 CASSLNAGSGVAGELFF TGTGCCAGCAGCTTGAATGCCGGGAGTGGTGTTGCCGGGGAGCTGTTTTTT
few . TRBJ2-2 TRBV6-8 CASSHALNTGELFF TGTGCCAGCAGTCATGCCTTGAACACCGGGGAGCTGTTTTTT
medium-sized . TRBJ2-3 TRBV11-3 CASSGQWGRGSTDTQYF TGTGCCAGCAGCGGCCAATGGGGGCGGGGAAGCACAGATACGCAGTATTTT
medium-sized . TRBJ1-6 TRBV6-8 CASSYSWPGNPSSYNSPLHF TGTGCCAGCAGTTACTCGTGGCCAGGGAATCCGAGCTCCTATAATTCACCCCTCCACTTT
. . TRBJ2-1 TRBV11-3 CASSKTSPLSYNEQFF TGTGCCAGCAGCAAAACTAGCCCCCTTTCCTACAATGAGCAGTTCTTC
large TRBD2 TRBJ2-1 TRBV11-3 CASSTALAGGYNEQFF TGTGCCAGCAGCACTGCGTTAGCGGGAGGGTACAATGAGCAGTTCTTC
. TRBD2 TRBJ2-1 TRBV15 CATLASGRTVGNEQFF TGTGCCACCCTTGCGAGCGGGAGAACGGTAGGGAATGAGCAGTTCTTC
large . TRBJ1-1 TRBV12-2 CASSAPPGAVLNTEAFF TGTGCTAGTAGTGCCCCTCCAGGGGCGGTGTTGAACACTGAAGCTTTCTTT
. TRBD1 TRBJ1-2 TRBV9 CASSGTGDTYGYTF TGTGCCAGCAGTGGGACAGGGGATACCTATGGCTACACCTTC
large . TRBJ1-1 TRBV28 CASSELQGITEAFF TGTGCCAGCAGTGAACTACAGGGTATCACTGAAGCTTTCTTT
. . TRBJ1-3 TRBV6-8 CAIRVREPSENTIYF TGTGCCATCAGGGTCAGGGAGCCCTCCGAAAACACCATATATTTT
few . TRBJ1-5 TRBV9 CASRGPTVDNQPQHF TGTGCCAGCAGGGGACCCACGGTAGACAATCAGCCCCAGCATTTT
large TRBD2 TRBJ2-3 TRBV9 CASSENGRTDTQYF TGTGCCAGCAGTGAAAACGGGAGGACAGATACGCAGTATTTT
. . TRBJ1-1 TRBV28 CASSPGDTEAFF TGTGCCAGCAGTCCCGGTGACACTGAAGCTTTCTTT
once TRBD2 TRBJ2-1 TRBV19 CASSLTAGPGRVEQFF TGTGCCAGTAGTCTTACAGCGGGACCGGGGCGTGTTGAGCAGTTCTTC
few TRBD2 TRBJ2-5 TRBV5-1 CASSLGLGRETQYF TGCGCCAGCAGCCTCGGACTAGGACGTGAGACCCAGTACTTC
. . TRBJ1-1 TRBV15 CATTITKLPNTEAFF TGTGCCACCACCATAACCAAGCTCCCGAACACTGAAGCTTTCTTT
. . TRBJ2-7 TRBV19 CASSISGPYEQYF TGTGCCAGTAGTATCAGCGGCCCCTACGAGCAGTACTTC
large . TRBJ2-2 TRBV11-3 CASSLDRTTGELFF TGTGCCAGCAGCTTAGACAGGACAACCGGGGAGCTGTTTTTT
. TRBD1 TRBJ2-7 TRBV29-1 CSVKTGTGATYEQYF TGCAGCGTTAAAACCGGGACAGGGGCCACCTACGAGCAGTACTTC
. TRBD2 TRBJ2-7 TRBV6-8 CASTTIGRGAYEQYF TGTGCCAGCACCACTATTGGGCGGGGGGCCTACGAGCAGTACTTC
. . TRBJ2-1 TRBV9 CASSTDYNEQFF TGTGCCAGCAGCACGGACTACAATGAGCAGTTCTTC
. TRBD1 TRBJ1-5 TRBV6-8 CSGTQGADQPQHF TGTTCCGGGACCCAGGGGGCGGATCAGCCCCAGCATTTT
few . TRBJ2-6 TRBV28 CASRSSSGANVLTF TGTGCCAGCAGATCATCCTCTGGGGCCAACGTCCTGACTTTC
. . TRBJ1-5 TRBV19 CASRVRNQPQHF TGTGCCAGTAGAGTAAGGAATCAGCCCCAGCATTTT
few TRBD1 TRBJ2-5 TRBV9 CASSDGTGGETQYF TGTGCCAGCAGTGATGGGACAGGAGGAGAGACCCAGTACTTC
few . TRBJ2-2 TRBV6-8 CASRTHRTGELFF TGTGCCAGCAGGACTCACAGAACCGGGGAGCTGTTTTTT
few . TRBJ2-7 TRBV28 CASSPRGYEQYF TGTGCCAGCAGCCCCCGCGGCTACGAGCAGTACTTC
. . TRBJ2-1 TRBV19 CASSIPGAFNNEQFF TGTGCCAGTAGTATTCCGGGGGCTTTTAACAATGAGCAGTTCTTC
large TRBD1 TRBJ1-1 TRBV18 CASSPLQGEDTEAFF TGTGCCAGCTCACCGCTTCAGGGGGAAGACACTGAAGCTTTCTTT